This T cell receptor beta chain was profiled in a study of shared clonotypes between healthy human individuals. From germline, CDR1 is SGHTA and CDR2 FQGNSA. V lost 5 bases and J lost 5; bases outside the gene matches: 7. This CDR3 has 14 residues. Only in-frame clones appear in the TCRdb table, and some are missing; sequencing was by immunoSEQ multiplex PCR. The sample has about 1.5 million clones, 95% to 99% seen once. The clonotype comes from a man younger than 40 in good health. The chain joins TRBV7-2 to TRBJ2-7; 9 nucleotides agree with TRBD1. What was sequenced was naive CD4+ T cells sorted from blood. Sample subset: CD45RA+ positively selected. CDR3 sequence reads: CASSQQGASDEQYF. In nucleotides, the CDR3 is TGTGCCAGCAGCCAACAGGGGGCTTCCGACGAGCAGTACTTC. Looking up the rest from reference TRBV7-2 and TRBJ2-7 gives the full variable domain: GAGVSQSPSNKVTEKGKDVELRCDPISGHTALYWYRQSLGQGLEFLIYFQGNSAPDKSGLPSDRFSAERTGGSVSTLTIQRTQQEDSAVYLCASSQQGASDEQYFGPGTRLTVT.